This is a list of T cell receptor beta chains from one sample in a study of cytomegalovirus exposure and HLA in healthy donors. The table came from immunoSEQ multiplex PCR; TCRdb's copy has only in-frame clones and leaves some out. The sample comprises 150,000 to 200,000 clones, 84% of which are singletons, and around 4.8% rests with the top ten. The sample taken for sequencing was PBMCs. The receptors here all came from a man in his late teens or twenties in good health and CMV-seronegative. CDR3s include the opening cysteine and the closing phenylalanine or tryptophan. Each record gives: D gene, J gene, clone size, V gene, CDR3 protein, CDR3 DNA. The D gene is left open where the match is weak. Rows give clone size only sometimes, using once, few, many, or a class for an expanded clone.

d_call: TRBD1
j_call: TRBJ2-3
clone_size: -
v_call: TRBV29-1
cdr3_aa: CSVRVAGGLTDTQYF
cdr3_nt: TGCAGCGTTCGGGTGGCAGGGGGCCTCACAGATACGCAGTATTTT

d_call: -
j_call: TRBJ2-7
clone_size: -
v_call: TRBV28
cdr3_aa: CATSASRKDEQYF
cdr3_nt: TGTGCCACCTCCGCGTCTAGGAAAGACGAGCAGTACTTC

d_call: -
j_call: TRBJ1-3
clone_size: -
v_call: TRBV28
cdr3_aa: CATYGGGILLSGNTIYF
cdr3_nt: TGTGCCACCTACGGGGGTGGGATTCTCCTCTCTGGAAACACCATATATTTT

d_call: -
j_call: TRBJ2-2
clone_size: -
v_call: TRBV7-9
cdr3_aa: CASTREAGPAGELFF
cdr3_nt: TGTGCCAGCACCCGAGAGGCGGGGCCCGCGGGGGAGCTGTTTTTT

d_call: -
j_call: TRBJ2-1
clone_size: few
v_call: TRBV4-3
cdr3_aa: CASSRGHRNNEQFF
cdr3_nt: TGCGCCAGCAGCCGTGGACACCGTAACAATGAGCAGTTCTTC

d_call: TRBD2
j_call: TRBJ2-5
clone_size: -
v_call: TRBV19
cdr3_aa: CASKASGRWRETQYF
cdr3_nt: TGTGCCAGTAAAGCTAGCGGGAGATGGCGAGAGACCCAGTACTTC

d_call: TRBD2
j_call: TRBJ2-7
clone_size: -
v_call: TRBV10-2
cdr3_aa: CASSVLAGGSEQYF
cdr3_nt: TGCGCCAGCAGTGTTCTAGCGGGAGGAAGCGAGCAGTACTTC

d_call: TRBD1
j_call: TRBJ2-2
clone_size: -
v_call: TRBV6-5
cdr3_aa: CASNRDSYTGELFF
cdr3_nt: TGTGCCAGTAACCGGGACAGCTACACCGGGGAGCTGTTTTTT

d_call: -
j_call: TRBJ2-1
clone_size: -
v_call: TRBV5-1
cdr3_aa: CASSFAGAFVDEQFF
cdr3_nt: TGCGCCAGCAGCTTTGCAGGGGCGTTCGTCGATGAGCAGTTCTTC

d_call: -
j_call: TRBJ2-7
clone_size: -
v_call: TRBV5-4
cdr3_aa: CASSLRGEVAQYF
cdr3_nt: TGTGCCAGCAGCTTAAGGGGTGAGGTTGCGCAGTACTTC

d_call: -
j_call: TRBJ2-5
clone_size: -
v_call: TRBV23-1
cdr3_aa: CASSQPVWTQYF
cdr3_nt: TGCGCCAGCAGTCAACCCGTATGGACCCAGTACTTC

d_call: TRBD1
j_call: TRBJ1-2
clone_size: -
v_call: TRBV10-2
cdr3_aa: CASSAGQGDYGYTF
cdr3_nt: TGCGCCAGCAGTGCGGGACAGGGGGATTATGGCTACACCTTC

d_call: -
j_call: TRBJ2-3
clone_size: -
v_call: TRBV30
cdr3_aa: CAWESGSGTDTQYF
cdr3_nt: TGTGCCTGGGAGAGTGGGAGTGGGACAGATACGCAGTATTTT

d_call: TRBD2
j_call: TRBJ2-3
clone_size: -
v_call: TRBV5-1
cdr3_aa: CASSFRTSSDTQYF
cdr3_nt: TGCGCCAGCAGCTTCCGGACTAGTTCAGATACGCAGTATTTT

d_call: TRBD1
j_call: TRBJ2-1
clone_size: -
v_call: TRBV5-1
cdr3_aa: CASSRDRDINNEQFF
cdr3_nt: TGCGCCAGCAGCCGTGACAGGGATATTAACAATGAGCAGTTCTTC

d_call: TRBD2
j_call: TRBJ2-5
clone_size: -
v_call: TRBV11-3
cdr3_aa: CASTTDGGRETQYF
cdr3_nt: TGTGCCAGCACCACTGACGGGGGGAGAGAGACCCAGTACTTC

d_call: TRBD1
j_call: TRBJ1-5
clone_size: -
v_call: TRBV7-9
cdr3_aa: CSSSLGTGGSQPQHF
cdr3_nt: TGTTCCAGCAGCTTAGGGACAGGGGGCAGTCAGCCCCAGCATTTT

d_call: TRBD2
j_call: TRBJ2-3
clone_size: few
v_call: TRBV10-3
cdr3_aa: CASYSGGIADTQYF
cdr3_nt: TGTGCCAGCTATAGCGGGGGGATTGCAGATACGCAGTATTTT

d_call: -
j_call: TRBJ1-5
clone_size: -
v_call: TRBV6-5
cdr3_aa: CASSYSQYQPQHF
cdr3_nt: TGTGCCAGCAGTTACTCACAGTATCAGCCCCAGCATTTT

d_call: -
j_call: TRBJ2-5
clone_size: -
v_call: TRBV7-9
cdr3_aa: CASSALGETQYF
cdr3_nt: TGTGCCAGCAGCGCCCTAGGTGAGACCCAGTACTTC